The present TCR beta chain was sequenced within a study of OX40 agonist ivuxolimab in advanced cancers. Clones were read by immunoSEQ multiplex PCR, and TCRdb kept only the in-frame ones, dropping some. This table holds approximately 160,000 clones, around 94% found once. Sequenced here: CD4+ or CD8+ T cells sorted from blood, sampled in a trial of the OX40 agonist ivuxolimab. The sequence was obtained from an adult with an advanced solid tumor such as melanoma, head and neck, liver or kidney cancer.

The DNA for the CDR3 is TGCGCCAGCAGCTTGGACGACAGGGTTTGGGAAAAACTGTTTTTT. Protein sequence: CASSLDDRVWEKLFF. The chain joins TRBV5-1 to TRBJ1-4, with 7 bases lining up with TRBD1. The CDR3 spans 15 residues. The J segment lost 8 bases and the V segment lost 0 bases, leaving 7 bases of the junction unmatched. Germline CDR1 reads SGHRS; CDR2 reads YFSETQ.